This paragraph reports one T cell receptor beta chain. Germline loops: CDR1 LGHNA, CDR2 YSLEER. There are 18 residues in the CDR3. With V trimmed by 1 base and J by 0 bases, 7 bases remained unmatched. Authors' analysis steps: Cell counts per sample came from amplifying reference gene primers. Clones were sequenced by immunoSEQ multiplex PCR, and TCRdb holds only the in-frame ones, with some missing. V, J and clone size are taken as reported in that table, and D and trimming were inferred from the DNA itself. The sample holds about 77,000 clones; more than 80% are singletons and the top ten take roughly 4.8%. This entry comes from a study of blood T cell repertoires in COVID-19. About the research overall: Italy, Spain and the United States were the sources of the convalescent and acute COVID-19 samples. Nucleic acid was either cDNA or gDNA, and it came from T cells, B-cell-depleted T cells, or PBMCs.

Sequencing input: peripheral blood. The rearrangement joins TRBV4-3 to TRBJ1-1; 11 positions agree with TRBD1. This clonotype was obtained from a woman in her 70s with acute or convalescent COVID-19. Written as DNA, the CDR3 is TGCGCCAGCAGCCAAGGGACAGGGGGCTATCTAGTGAACACTGAAGCTTTCTTT. Protein product: CASSQGTGGYLVNTEAFF.